This entry features one T cell receptor (beta chain) sequence. The entry originates in a study of blood T cell repertoires in COVID-19. Study background: Italy, Spain and the United States were the sources of the convalescent and acute COVID-19 samples.

Libraries were prepared by immunoSEQ multiplex PCR; TCRdb keeps only in-frame clonotypes and omits some of them. The sample records 90,000 to 120,000 clones, roughly 83% being singletons. CDR3 length: 15 residues. The V and J ends lost 8 bases and 5 bases, in that order; junction bases with no gene match: 11. CDR1 and CDR2 from the germline V gene are GTSNPN and SVGIG (reference sequence). The chain employs TRBV30 and TRBJ2-2, with 10 bases fitting TRBD2. What was sequenced was peripheral blood. The clonotype comes from a human donor in a cohort sampled during active COVID-19. The chain's CDR3 is CALASGSTHTGELFF. In nucleotides, the CDR3 is TGTGCCCTGGCTAGCGGGAGCACCCATACCGGGGAGCTGTTTTTT.